This T cell receptor beta chain was documented in a study of CD8 T cells in ankylosing spondylitis. Study-level findings and limits: There was a TCR beta motif, made of several highly homologous variants, that appeared characteristic of ankylosing spondylitis blood. Earlier studies detected some motif variants in reactive arthritis synovial fluid and blood.

V lost 2 bases and J 0 bases, leaving 12 bases between the germline ends. The CDR3 sequence is 16 residues long. This clonotype was observed a few times. Its matching antigen is unknown. Quantitative 5'-RACE was performed with molecular barcodes, and it yielded the TCR beta libraries. Each CDR3 protein gets one entry after TCRdb re-called the 5' RACE reads with MiXCR. The sample contains approximately 350,000 distinct CDR3 sequences, approximately 22% of which appear only once. The rearrangement links TRBV12-3 or TRBV12-4 to TRBJ2-3; D is unresolved. The receptor was derived from a male donor with ankylosing spondylitis or in good health (not recorded which). Sample: blood, either unsorted or a sorted T cell fraction (not recorded which). This CDR3 is CASSLTGPISTDTQYF. CDR3 DNA: TGTGCCAGCAGTTTAACCGGGCCCATCAGCACAGATACGCAGTATTTT.